This T cell receptor (beta chain) was captured in a study of cytomegalovirus exposure and HLA in healthy donors. The PCR used 60 Vbeta and 13 Jbeta primers. In the study's own analysis: Later reanalysis found tens of millions of unique TCR beta chains, about 11 million of them shared. The repertoire was sequenced with immunoSEQ multiplex PCR; TCRdb's copy has only in-frame clones and lacks some. V, J and clone size are taken as reported in that table, and D and trimming were inferred from the DNA itself. The repertoire holds about 150,000 clones, with about 85% as singletons. V gave up 7 bases and J gave up 6 bases; unmatched junction bases: 1. CDR1 and CDR2 from the germline V gene are SQVTM and ANQGSEA. This CDR3 has 12 amino acids.

The sequence was obtained from a woman aged 18-35 years in good health and CMV-seronegative. The sequenced sample consisted of PBMCs. The chain combines TRBV29-1 with TRBJ2-2, with TRBD1 identical over 11 bases. This CDR3 is CSGGQGAGELFF. CDR3 DNA sequence: TGCAGCGGGGGACAGGGGGCCGGGGAGCTGTTTTTT.